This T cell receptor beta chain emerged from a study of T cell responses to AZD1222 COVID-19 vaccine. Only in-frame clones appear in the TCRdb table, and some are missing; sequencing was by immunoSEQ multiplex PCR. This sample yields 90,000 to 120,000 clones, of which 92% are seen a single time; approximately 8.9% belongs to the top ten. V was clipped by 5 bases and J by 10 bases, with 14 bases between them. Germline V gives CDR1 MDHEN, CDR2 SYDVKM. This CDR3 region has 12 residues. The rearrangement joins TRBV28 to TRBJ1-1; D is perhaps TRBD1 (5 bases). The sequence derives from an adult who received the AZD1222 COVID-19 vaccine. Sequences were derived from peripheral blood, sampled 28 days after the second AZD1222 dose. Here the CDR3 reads CASSPSRGVAFF. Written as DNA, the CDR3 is TGTGCCAGCAGTCCGTCTCGGGGGGTAGCTTTCTTT.